The present T cell receptor (beta chain) was sequenced within a study of blood T cell repertoires in COVID-19. The wider study: T cells, B-cell-depleted T cells, or PBMCs provided the cDNA or gDNA that served as material.

Assay: immunoSEQ multiplex PCR; the TCRdb copy retains only in-frame clones and omits some. The sample carries around 300,000 clones, 75% to 95% recorded once. The germline V gene has CDR1 SEHNR and CDR2 FQNEAQ (reference sequence). The CDR3 extends over 12 amino acids. V lost 1 base and J lost 6, with 7 bases in between. The specimen sequenced was PBMCs or T cells enriched from blood (not recorded which). The rearrangement links TRBV7-9 to TRBJ2-7, with a weak D call TRBD2 (5 bases). This TCR was sampled from a woman aged 25 to 39 who had recovered from COVID-19. CDR3 in amino acids: CASSLEGVEQYF. The CDR3 DNA reads as TGTGCCAGCAGCTTAGAGGGAGTCGAGCAGTACTTC. The whole variable domain, filled in from reference TRBV7-9 and TRBJ2-7, reads DTGVSQNPRHKITKRGQNVTFRCDPISEHNRLYWYRQTLGQGPEFLTYFQNEAQLEKSRLLSDRFSAERPKGSFSTLEIQRTEQGDSAMYLCASSLEGVEQYFGPGTRLTVT.